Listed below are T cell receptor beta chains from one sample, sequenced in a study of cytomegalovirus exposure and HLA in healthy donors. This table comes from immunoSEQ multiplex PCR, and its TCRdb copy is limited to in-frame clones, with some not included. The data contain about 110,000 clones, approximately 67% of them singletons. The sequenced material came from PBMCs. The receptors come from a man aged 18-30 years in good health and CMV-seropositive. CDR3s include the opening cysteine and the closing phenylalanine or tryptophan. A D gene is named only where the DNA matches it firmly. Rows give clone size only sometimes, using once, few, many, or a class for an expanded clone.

CDR3 protein: CASSPRETGDQPQHF
CDR3 DNA: TGTGCCAGCAGCCCTCGGGAGACAGGGGATCAGCCCCAGCATTTT
clone size: .
D gene: TRBD1
V gene: TRBV7-9
J gene: TRBJ1-5

CDR3 protein: CASSSDLTGGDSPLHF
CDR3 DNA: TGTGCCAGCAGCTCCGACCTGACAGGGGGGGATTCACCCCTCCACTTT
clone size: .
D gene: TRBD1
V gene: TRBV5-6
J gene: TRBJ1-6

CDR3 protein: CASSPGQGASYEQYF
CDR3 DNA: TGTGCCAGCAGCCCCGGACAGGGGGCGTCCTACGAGCAGTACTTC
clone size: once
D gene: TRBD1
V gene: TRBV7-2
J gene: TRBJ2-7

CDR3 protein: CASSEASNQPQHF
CDR3 DNA: TGTGCCAGCAGTGAAGCTAGCAATCAGCCCCAGCATTTT
clone size: .
D gene: .
V gene: TRBV6-5
J gene: TRBJ1-5

CDR3 protein: CASWTALNSPLHF
CDR3 DNA: TGTGCCAGTTGGACAGCCCTTAATTCACCCCTCCACTTT
clone size: few
D gene: .
V gene: TRBV6-1
J gene: TRBJ1-6

CDR3 protein: CASSFAGGLTDTQYF
CDR3 DNA: TGTGCCAGCAGCTTCGCGGGGGGCCTCACAGATACGCAGTATTTT
clone size: .
D gene: TRBD2
V gene: TRBV7-2
J gene: TRBJ2-3

CDR3 protein: CASSPGQGVWETQYF
CDR3 DNA: TGTGCCAGCAGCCCGGGACAGGGGGTCTGGGAGACCCAGTACTTC
clone size: .
D gene: TRBD1
V gene: TRBV7-9
J gene: TRBJ2-5

CDR3 protein: CASSPLDNTEAFF
CDR3 DNA: TGCGCCAGCAGCCCCCTAGACAACACTGAAGCTTTCTTT
clone size: .
D gene: .
V gene: TRBV5-1
J gene: TRBJ1-1

CDR3 protein: CASTHRGRNEKLFF
CDR3 DNA: TGTGCCAGCACCCACAGGGGCCGAAATGAAAAACTGTTTTTT
clone size: .
D gene: TRBD1
V gene: TRBV7-9
J gene: TRBJ1-4

CDR3 protein: CASSPGTGSYNEQFF
CDR3 DNA: TGTGCCAGCAGCCCCGGGACAGGGTCCTACAATGAGCAGTTCTTC
clone size: once
D gene: TRBD1
V gene: TRBV5-4
J gene: TRBJ2-1

CDR3 protein: CASSRVTYEQYF
CDR3 DNA: TGTGCCAGCAGCCGTGTCACTTACGAGCAGTACTTC
clone size: few
D gene: .
V gene: TRBV11-3
J gene: TRBJ2-7

CDR3 protein: CASSLVGDSYEQYF
CDR3 DNA: TGCGCCAGCAGCTTGGTCGGGGACAGCTACGAGCAGTACTTC
clone size: .
D gene: TRBD1
V gene: TRBV5-1
J gene: TRBJ2-7

CDR3 protein: CASSAQAGDAFF
CDR3 DNA: TGTGCCAGCAGTGCTCAGGCAGGGGACGCTTTCTTT
clone size: .
D gene: .
V gene: TRBV6-1
J gene: TRBJ1-1

CDR3 protein: CASSLYGGGIYEQYF
CDR3 DNA: TGTGCCAGCAGCCTCTACGGCGGGGGGATTTACGAGCAGTACTTC
clone size: .
D gene: TRBD2
V gene: TRBV9
J gene: TRBJ2-7

CDR3 protein: CASSWRQGSSTDTQYF
CDR3 DNA: TGTGCCAGCAGCTGGAGACAGGGATCGAGCACAGATACGCAGTATTTT
clone size: .
D gene: TRBD1
V gene: TRBV7-9
J gene: TRBJ2-3

CDR3 protein: CASSYWTGSFAEAFF
CDR3 DNA: TGTGCCAGCAGTTACTGGACAGGGAGCTTCGCTGAAGCTTTCTTT
clone size: .
D gene: TRBD1
V gene: TRBV6-5
J gene: TRBJ1-1

CDR3 protein: CASSKTGQGLVQETQYF
CDR3 DNA: TGTGCCAGCAGCAAGACAGGACAAGGCCTAGTCCAAGAGACCCAGTACTTC
clone size: .
D gene: .
V gene: TRBV25-1
J gene: TRBJ2-5

CDR3 protein: CASASSFKPSDSNQPQHF
CDR3 DNA: TGTGCCAGCGCCTCCTCCTTCAAACCATCAGATAGCAATCAGCCCCAGCATTTT
clone size: .
D gene: .
V gene: TRBV27
J gene: TRBJ1-5

CDR3 protein: CASSQDTDVGYGYTF
CDR3 DNA: TGCGCCAGCAGCCAAGATACAGATGTGGGCTATGGCTACACCTTC
clone size: .
D gene: .
V gene: TRBV4-1
J gene: TRBJ1-2

CDR3 protein: CASSLRGGRQAFF
CDR3 DNA: TGTGCCAGCAGTTTAAGGGGGGGAAGACAAGCTTTCTTT
clone size: .
D gene: .
V gene: TRBV28
J gene: TRBJ1-1

CDR3 protein: CASSIAGLNYGPLHF
CDR3 DNA: TGTGCCAGCAGCATTGCGGGGCTAAATTACGGACCCCTCCACTTT
clone size: few
D gene: .
V gene: TRBV6-6
J gene: TRBJ1-6

CDR3 protein: CASSGSGGITEAFF
CDR3 DNA: TGTGCCAGCAGTGGATCGGGGGGGATAACAGAAGCTTTCTTT
clone size: .
D gene: .
V gene: TRBV11-2
J gene: TRBJ1-1

CDR3 protein: CASSETGGLGSYGYTF
CDR3 DNA: TGTGCCAGCAGTGAAACCGGGGGTTTAGGTTCCTATGGCTACACCTTC
clone size: .
D gene: .
V gene: TRBV6-1
J gene: TRBJ1-2

CDR3 protein: CATTLIEGLNTEAFF
CDR3 DNA: TGTGCCACCACCCTGATTGAGGGCCTGAACACTGAAGCTTTCTTT
clone size: once
D gene: .
V gene: TRBV15
J gene: TRBJ1-1

CDR3 protein: CASSRDRTSPLHF
CDR3 DNA: TGTGCCAGCAGCCGGGACAGGACTTCACCCCTCCACTTT
clone size: few
D gene: TRBD1
V gene: TRBV11-2
J gene: TRBJ1-6

CDR3 protein: CASSLSQGSGELFF
CDR3 DNA: TGCGCCAGCAGCTTGAGCCAGGGATCCGGGGAGCTGTTTTTT
clone size: .
D gene: .
V gene: TRBV5-1
J gene: TRBJ2-2

CDR3 protein: CASSRGTGASAGRDTQYF
CDR3 DNA: TGTGCCAGCAGCCGCGGTACAGGGGCCTCAGCAGGCCGAGATACGCAGTATTTT
clone size: .
D gene: TRBD1
V gene: TRBV5-6
J gene: TRBJ2-3

CDR3 protein: CAWSGAGVDSGNTIYF
CDR3 DNA: TGTGCCTGGAGTGGTGCAGGGGTGGACTCTGGAAACACCATATATTTT
clone size: .
D gene: .
V gene: TRBV30
J gene: TRBJ1-3

CDR3 protein: CASSPGGPNQPQHF
CDR3 DNA: TGTGCCAGCAGCCCAGGGGGGCCCAATCAGCCCCAGCATTTT
clone size: .
D gene: TRBD1
V gene: TRBV11-2
J gene: TRBJ1-5

CDR3 protein: CASSWKQRGGENEQFF
CDR3 DNA: TGTGCCAGCAGCTGGAAACAGCGGGGGGGCGAGAATGAGCAGTTCTTC
clone size: once
D gene: TRBD2
V gene: TRBV7-6
J gene: TRBJ2-1

CDR3 protein: CASSLRSGNGVATNEKLFF
CDR3 DNA: TGTGCCAGCAGTCTCAGGTCGGGGAATGGGGTGGCAACTAATGAAAAACTGTTTTTT
clone size: .
D gene: .
V gene: TRBV7-9
J gene: TRBJ1-4

CDR3 protein: CASSHPGLAGGNEQFF
CDR3 DNA: TGTGCCAGCAGCCACCCCGGACTAGCGGGGGGGAATGAGCAGTTCTTC
clone size: .
D gene: TRBD2
V gene: TRBV4-2
J gene: TRBJ2-1

CDR3 protein: CASSFKVAGITGELFF
CDR3 DNA: TGTGCCAGCAGTTTTAAGGTAGCGGGGATCACCGGGGAGCTGTTTTTT
clone size: .
D gene: TRBD2
V gene: TRBV28
J gene: TRBJ2-2

CDR3 protein: CASSESRWDRVRTGELFF
CDR3 DNA: TGTGCCAGCAGTGAATCGCGGTGGGACAGGGTCCGCACCGGGGAGCTGTTTTTT
clone size: .
D gene: TRBD1
V gene: TRBV2
J gene: TRBJ2-2

CDR3 protein: CASSFGETPLHF
CDR3 DNA: TGTGCCAGCAGTTTCGGGGAGACACCCCTCCACTTT
clone size: .
D gene: .
V gene: TRBV28
J gene: TRBJ1-6

CDR3 protein: CASSIKAGRPWDTEAFF
CDR3 DNA: TGTGCCAGTAGTATAAAGGCAGGGAGGCCCTGGGACACTGAAGCTTTCTTT
clone size: .
D gene: .
V gene: TRBV19
J gene: TRBJ1-1

CDR3 protein: CASSLWTGVNQPQHF
CDR3 DNA: TGTGCCAGCTCACTTTGGACAGGGGTCAATCAGCCCCAGCATTTT
clone size: .
D gene: TRBD1
V gene: TRBV18
J gene: TRBJ1-5

CDR3 protein: CASSLGLAGTRTDTQYF
CDR3 DNA: TGTGCCAGCAGCTTAGGGCTAGCGGGGACCCGCACAGATACGCAGTATTTT
clone size: few
D gene: TRBD2
V gene: TRBV11-2
J gene: TRBJ2-3

CDR3 protein: CASSLLDRANEKLFF
CDR3 DNA: TGTGCCAGCAGCTTACTCGACAGGGCTAATGAAAAACTGTTTTTT
clone size: .
D gene: TRBD1
V gene: TRBV7-9
J gene: TRBJ1-4

CDR3 protein: CASSPLGPDTQYF
CDR3 DNA: TGCGCCAGCAGCCCCCTGGGGCCAGATACGCAGTATTTT
clone size: .
D gene: .
V gene: TRBV5-1
J gene: TRBJ2-3

CDR3 protein: CSVRQGHQPQHF
CDR3 DNA: TGCAGCGTTCGGCAGGGACACCAGCCCCAGCATTTT
clone size: .
D gene: .
V gene: TRBV29-1
J gene: TRBJ1-5

CDR3 protein: CASSSLRVSGNTIYF
CDR3 DNA: TGTGCCAGCAGCAGTCTCAGGGTATCTGGAAACACCATATATTTT
clone size: .
D gene: .
V gene: TRBV11-2
J gene: TRBJ1-3

CDR3 protein: CASSQGQGDVNGYTF
CDR3 DNA: TGTGCCAGCAGTCAGGGACAGGGTGACGTCAATGGCTACACCTTC
clone size: few
D gene: TRBD1
V gene: TRBV27
J gene: TRBJ1-2